This T cell receptor (beta chain) stems from a study of T cell repertoires in cytomegalovirus infection. Across the whole study: CMV epitopes used comprised recently identified HLA-C-restricted ones and well-studied HLA-B-restricted ones.

In its sample, this clonotype was seen a few times. The target antigen is unknown. TCRdb reanalysed the reads using MiXCR and keeps one entry per CDR3 protein. The sample has roughly 200,000 distinct CDR3 sequences, roughly 34% seen once. CDR1 and CDR2 (germline): SGHVS, FQNEAQ. The V end was cut by 2 bases, the J end by 1 base, with 12 bases between. The CDR3 is made up of 16 amino acids. Study-wide points: Across the ex vivo response, the dominant clonotypes were HLA-C-restricted CMV-specific TCR beta clonotypes.

The receptor was isolated from a human donor in good health (CMV status not recorded). Some clones in this sample may be carry-over from other donors' samples. Material: CD8+ T cells from cultured PBMCs, obtained from culture after CMV antigen stimulation. This chain connects TRBV7-8 to TRBJ1-3; no clear D. The CDR3 bases are TGTGCCAGCAGCTTATCGACGGGCGGATCTGGAAACACCATATATTTT. Translation: CASSLSTGGSGNTIYF.